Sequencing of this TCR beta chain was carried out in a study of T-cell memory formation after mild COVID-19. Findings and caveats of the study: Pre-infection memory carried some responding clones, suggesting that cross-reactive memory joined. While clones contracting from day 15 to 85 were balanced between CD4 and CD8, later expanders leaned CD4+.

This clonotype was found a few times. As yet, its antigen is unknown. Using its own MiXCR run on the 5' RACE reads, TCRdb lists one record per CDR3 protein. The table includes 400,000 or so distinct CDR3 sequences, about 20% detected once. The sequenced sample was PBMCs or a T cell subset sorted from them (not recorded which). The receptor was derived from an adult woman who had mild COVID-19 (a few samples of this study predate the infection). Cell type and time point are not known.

CDR3 protein: CSALMEGNTDTQYF. The CDR3 DNA sequence: TGCAGTGCCCTGATGGAGGGGAACACAGATACGCAGTATTTT. This chain joins TRBV20-1 and TRBJ2-3; perhaps TRBD2 as D (6 bases). V lost 6 bases to trimming and J lost 2 bases, with 15 bases between them. The CDR3 loop spans 14 amino acids. Germline CDR1 DFQATT, CDR2 SNEGSKA (reference sequence).